The 18 T cell receptor beta chains below come from one sample, sequenced in a study of beta chain features in type 1 diabetes. Study-level results: When Type 1 diabetes patients were examined, their TCRB CDR3s proved moderately but significantly shorter in all four CD4+ subsets.

These receptors' antigens are unknown. The sequenced template was cDNA made from the entire isolated RNA. Profiling relied on immunoSEQ multiplex PCR, and the TCRdb table lists in-frame clones only, not all of them. This sample yields approximately 170,000 clones, of which roughly 8% are seen a single time; about 0.5% belongs to the top ten. Input material: central memory CD4+ T cells from blood. Receptor source: a young man with type 1 diabetes.

The chain uses TRBV6-5 and TRBJ1-2; TRBD1 aligns across 7 bases. The CDR3 totals 13 residues. From germline, CDR1 is MNHEY and CDR2 SVGAGI. Losses at the gene ends were 5 bases for V and 4 bases for J; bases not matched to a gene: 4. CDR3 nucleotides: TGTGCCAGCAGTCCGCAGGGGGTCTATGGCTACACCTTC. It translates to CASSPQGVYGYTF.

This clone came up many times. The CDR3 loop is CAWTNSGYGYTF. For the CDR3, the DNA is TGTGCCTGGACAAACAGCGGCTATGGCTACACCTTC. The chain links TRBV30 to TRBJ1-2; D uncertain. Trimming pared 4 bases from V and 4 bases from J, leaving 10 bases between. In germline, CDR1 is GTSNPN, CDR2 SVGIG (reference sequence). CDR3 length: 12 amino acids.

This clone was detected many times. The V and J genes are TRBV4-2 and TRBJ2-2; 10 bases agree with TRBD2. The V gene end was trimmed by 4 bases and the J gene end by 3 bases; junction bases not matched to a gene: 2. From germline, CDR1 is LGHNA and CDR2 YNFKEQ. CDR3 length equals 15 residues. The CDR3 region is CASSPSGGYTGELFF. CDR3 in DNA: TGTGCCAGCAGCCCTAGCGGGGGTTACACCGGGGAGCTGTTTTTT.

V is TRBV29-1 and J is TRBJ1-5; D perhaps matches TRBD1 (6 bases). This CDR3 contains 15 residues. Per the germline V gene, CDR1 is SQVTM and CDR2 is ANQGSEA. V gave up 5 bases and J gave up 2 bases, with 16 bases separating them. The CDR3 region has the DNA TGCAGCGTTTCAACAGGGTTTCTAGGCAATCAGCCCCAGCATTTT. It encodes CSVSTGFLGNQPQHF. Supplemented by reference TRBV29-1 and TRBJ1-5, the full variable domain reads SAVISQKPSRDICQRGTSLTIQCQVDSQVTMMFWYRQQPGQSLTLIATANQGSEATYESGFVIDKFPISRPNLTFSTLTVSNMSPEDSSIYLCSVSTGFLGNQPQHFGDGTRLSIL.

The J gene is TRBJ2-7, the V gene TRBV28; TRBD2 aligns across 8 bases. From germline, CDR1 is MDHEN and CDR2 SYDVKM. V was clipped by 7 bases and J by 7 bases; unmatched bases: 12. This CDR3 is built from 14 residues. Written as DNA, the CDR3 is TGTGCCAGCACCGGGGGGGCGGGAGTGCGTGAGCAGTACTTC. This encodes CASTGGAGVREQYF.

This clone was recorded a few times. The chain has TRBV21-1 and TRBJ2-1; the table gives TRBD2 as D, unverified against the DNA. TRBV21-1 is shown as a pseudogene. The CDR3 has 17 residues. This CDR3 is CASSRGVAGSSYNEQFF. CDR3 bases: TGTGCCAGCAGCAGGGGGGTCGCTGGGTCCTCCTACAATGAGCAGTTCTTC.

This clone was counted between two and nine times. The chain recombines TRBV4-3 with TRBJ1-6; D is possibly TRBD1 (5 bases). This CDR3 is built from 14 residues. Germline-derived CDR1 and CDR2 are LGHNA and YSLEER. V was cut by 0 bases and J by 8 bases, with 8 bases left in between. This CDR3 is CASSQDWGDSPLHF. In nucleotides, the CDR3 is TGCGCCAGCAGCCAAGATTGGGGGGATTCACCCCTCCACTTT.

This clone has just a few counts. The rearrangement joins TRBV19 to TRBJ1-1, with TRBD1 matching over 8 bases. CDR3 length equals 13 residues. V dropped 7 bases and J dropped 1; count of bases not matched to a gene: 2. CDR1 is LNHDA, CDR2 SQIVND, per germline (reference sequence). This CDR3 reads CASTGGWNTEAFF. The CDR3 nucleotides are TGTGCCAGTACAGGGGGCTGGAACACTGAAGCTTTCTTT.

This clone turned up a few times. The rearrangement uses TRBV11-2 and TRBJ2-4; D perhaps matches TRBD1 (5 bases). Trimming cost V 6 bases and J 3 bases, with 15 bases left between them. CDR1 SGHAT and CDR2 FQNNGV come from the germline V gene. The CDR3 is 15 residues long. CDR3 in DNA: TGTGCCAGCAGTACAGGAGCCCTTGGCAAAAACATTCAGTACTTC. Translated: CASSTGALGKNIQYF.

This clone has a handful of counts. This chain links TRBV28 with TRBJ2-4; the match to TRBD2 covers 9 bases. V lost 7 bases, J lost 8 bases, and 12 bases stayed unmatched. This CDR3 region has 15 residues. Germline loops: CDR1 MDHEN, CDR2 SYDVKM. The CDR3 coding sequence is TGTGCCAGCACCATGGCGCGGGAGGGACGGCACATTCAGTACTTC. Amino acid sequence: CASTMAREGRHIQYF.

This chain uses TRBV7-2 with TRBJ2-1, with TRBD2 matching 14 bases. The V segment lost 4 bases and the J segment 8 bases; nucleotides outside the gene matches: 7. From germline, CDR1 is SGHTA and CDR2 FQGNSA. This CDR3 contains 16 residues. CDR3 bases: TGTGCCAGCAGCTCCGGACTAGCGGGAGGACAGGATGAGCAGTTCTTC. Amino acids: CASSSGLAGGQDEQFF. Filled out from reference TRBV7-2 and TRBJ2-1, the complete variable domain reads GAGVSQSPSNKVTEKGKDVELRCDPISGHTALYWYRQSLGQGLEFLIYFQGNSAPDKSGLPSDRFSAERTGGSVSTLTIQRTQQEDSAVYLCASSSGLAGGQDEQFFGPGTRLTVL.

V gene TRBV9 combines with J gene TRBJ2-5, with 15 bases aligning to TRBD2. Germline CDR1 SGDLS, CDR2 YYNGEE. The J segment lost 1 base and the V segment lost 0 bases, leaving 4 bases of the junction unmatched. This CDR3 comprises 18 residues. The DNA of the CDR3 is TGTGCCAGCAGCGTAGGGACTAGCGGGAGGGTTCGCCAAGAGACCCAGTACTTC. Translating gives CASSVGTSGRVRQETQYF.

There are a few counts of this clone. This chain uses TRBV5-6 with TRBJ2-1; D gene uncertain. The V end was cut by 3 bases, the J end by 10 bases, with 8 bases between. The CDR3 has 11 residues. CDR1 is SGHDT and CDR2 is YYEEEE in the germline V gene. Written as DNA, the CDR3 is TGTGCCAGCAGCTCCGGCGGAGAGCAGTTCTTC. Translating it yields CASSSGGEQFF.

This clone turned up a few times. This chain links TRBV30 with TRBJ1-5; D is unresolved. V shed 1 base and J shed 1 base, with 8 bases lying between them. The CDR3 totals 14 residues. Germline CDR1 is GTSNPN and CDR2 is SVGIG (reference sequence). CDR3 coding DNA: TGTGCCTGGAGTGAGGTACAGAGCAATCAGCCCCAGCATTTT. Amino acid sequence: CAWSEVQSNQPQHF. Full variable domain (remainder filled in from reference TRBV30 and TRBJ1-5): SQTIHQWPATLVQPVGSPLSLECTVEGTSNPNLYWYRQAAGRGLQLLFYSVGIGQISSEVPQNLSASRPQDRQFILSSKKLLLSDSGFYLCAWSEVQSNQPQHFGDGTRLSIL.

A few counts support this clone. This sequence joins TRBV5-6 and TRBJ2-1; 7 bases align to TRBD2. The trim removed 3 bases at V and 6 bases at J, leaving 6 bases unmatched. Germline CDR1 reads SGHDT; CDR2 reads YYEEEE. The length of the CDR3 is 14 residues. The CDR3 region is CASSSSGGANEQFF. DNA of the CDR3: TGTGCCAGCAGCTCTTCGGGGGGAGCCAATGAGCAGTTCTTC.

The chain carries TRBV11-2 and TRBJ1-5, with no clear D. The CDR3 is 17 residues long. Germline lookup yields CDR1 SGHAT and CDR2 FQNNGV. Trimming removed 0 bases at V and 7 bases at J, with 19 bases between. CDR3 protein: CASSLDRTTQAGQPQHF. CDR3 nucleotides: TGTGCCAGCAGCTTAGATAGGACGACGCAAGCGGGGCAGCCCCAGCATTTT.

This clone was counted a few times. V gene TRBV5-6 combines with J gene TRBJ2-7; perhaps TRBD1 as D (5 bases). The CDR3 is made up of 15 amino acids. The V end lost 4 bases, the J end lost 0 bases, and 14 bases lay between the germline ends. Germline loops: CDR1 SGHDT, CDR2 YYEEEE. CDR3 residues: CASSRAKGHSYEQYF. CDR3 bases: TGTGCCAGCAGCCGAGCTAAGGGGCACTCCTACGAGCAGTACTTC.

At least ten counts were recorded for this clone. The chain links TRBV11-2 to TRBJ1-4; TRBD1 matches at 7 bases. Germline lookup yields CDR1 SGHAT and CDR2 FQNNGV. V trimming: 4 bases; J trimming: 7 bases; junction bases outside the gene matches: 9. The CDR3 extends over 15 amino acids. The CDR3 coding sequence is TGTGCCAGCAGCTCCGTCGACAGGGCGGGTGAAAAACTGTTTTTT. It translates to CASSSVDRAGEKLFF.